One and the same sample provided the 14 T cell receptor beta chains below, sequenced in a study of blood T cell repertoires in COVID-19. Only in-frame clones appear in the TCRdb table, and some are missing; sequencing was by immunoSEQ multiplex PCR. Here the sample spans more than 200,000 clones, 83% being singletons. The source material was peripheral blood. These receptors originate from a woman between 40 and 50 years old with active or convalescent COVID-19.

This clone was recorded once. The V gene is TRBV5-1, the J gene TRBJ2-7, with 10 bases identical to TRBD1. CDR1 and CDR2 from the germline V gene are SGHRS and YFSETQ. With 0 bases clipped from V and 5 bases from J, the junction kept 5 bases outside the gene matches. The CDR3 is 15 amino acids. The CDR3: CASSLGQGAQDEQYF. CDR3 DNA sequence: TGCGCCAGCAGCTTGGGACAGGGGGCGCAAGACGAGCAGTACTTC.

This chain joins TRBV2 and TRBJ1-4; 8 positions agree with TRBD1. J lost 0 bases, V lost 4 bases, and 4 bases had no gene match. The CDR3 extends over 16 amino acids. Germline V lookup: CDR1 SNHLY, CDR2 FYNNEI. CDR3 coding DNA: TGTGCCAGCAGTGCGGGACAGGCGGCAACTAATGAAAAACTGTTTTTT. It encodes CASSAGQAATNEKLFF.

This chain joins TRBV20-1 and TRBJ2-7, with 8 bases fitting TRBD2. V was clipped by 5 bases and J by 6 bases; unmatched bases: 0. Germline loops: CDR1 DFQATT, CDR2 SNEGSKA (reference sequence). The CDR3 extends over 10 amino acids. CDR3 DNA sequence: TGCAGTGCTGGGACTAGCGAGCAGTACTTC. This sequence encodes CSAGTSEQYF.

The chain is built from TRBV5-5 and TRBJ1-3; the D is unclear. Trimming removed 1 base at V and 1 base at J, with 12 bases between. The CDR3 runs 16 residues. Germline V lookup: CDR1 SGHKS, CDR2 YYEKEE (reference sequence). CDR3 sequence (DNA): TGTGCCAGCAGCTTGAATATCGGGGTATCTGGAAACACCATATATTTT. It encodes CASSLNIGVSGNTIYF.

The rearrangement links TRBV24-1 to TRBJ1-1; weak D call: TRBD1 (5 bases). This CDR3 region has 14 residues. Trimming removed 4 bases from V and 2 bases from J, with 10 bases in between. Per germline, CDR1 KGHDR and CDR2 SFDVKD. CDR3 sequence: CATSDGHYNTEAFF. CDR3 nucleotide sequence: TGTGCCACCAGTGACGGACATTACAACACTGAAGCTTTCTTT.

In nucleotides, the CDR3 is TGTGCCAGCAGCCTCCGGGCGGGGGTCACAGATACGCAGTATTTT. Amino acid sequence: CASSLRAGVTDTQYF. This chain connects TRBV28 to TRBJ2-3, with 7 bases matching TRBD2. This CDR3 contains 15 residues. CDR1 and CDR2 from the germline V gene are MDHEN and SYDVKM. The trim removed 6 bases at V and 2 bases at J, leaving 8 bases unmatched.

This chain links TRBV18 with TRBJ1-1, with a possible D match to TRBD1 (6 bases). The length of the CDR3 is 14 residues. V was clipped by 0 bases and J by 1 base, with 6 bases between them. Looked up from germline, CDR1 is KGHSH and CDR2 is LQKENI. CDR3 region: CASSPPGQNTEAFF. In DNA, the CDR3 is TGTGCCAGCTCACCACCGGGACAGAACACTGAAGCTTTCTTT. The variable domain in full, with the rest retrieved from reference TRBV18 and TRBJ1-1, is NAGVMQNPRHLVRRRGQEARLRCSPMKGHSHVYWYRQLPEEGLKFMVYLQKENIIDESGMPKERFSAEFPKEGPSILRIQQVVRGDSAAYFCASSPPGQNTEAFFGQGTRLTVV.

The rearrangement links TRBV5-1 to TRBJ2-2; possible D gene TRBD1, 5 bases. CDR1 is SGHRS, CDR2 YFSETQ, per germline. The CDR3 length is 15 residues. Trimming pared 3 bases from V and 0 bases from J, leaving 9 bases between. In DNA, the CDR3 is TGCGCCAGCAGCTCACAGGCCCCGAACACCGGGGAGCTGTTTTTT. This translates into CASSSQAPNTGELFF.

This chain links TRBV6-6 with TRBJ1-1; 10 bases map to TRBD1. The CDR3 totals 14 residues. V lost 1 base to trimming and J lost 7 bases; unmatched junction nucleotides: 3. Looked up from germline, CDR1 is MNHNY and CDR2 is SVGAGI (reference sequence). The CDR3 here is CASSYWDRGGEAFF. CDR3 DNA: TGTGCCAGCAGTTACTGGGACAGGGGAGGTGAAGCTTTCTTT.

Only one count was recorded for this clone. CDR3 sequence reads: CASSNRGGLGNEQFF. CDR3 nucleotide sequence: TGTGCCAGCAGTAACAGGGGAGGCTTAGGTAATGAGCAGTTCTTC. The chain is built from TRBV2 and TRBJ2-1, with a weak D call TRBD1 (7 bases). CDR1 SNHLY and CDR2 FYNNEI come from the germline V gene. The V gene lost 5 bases and the J gene lost 7 bases, with 18 bases spanning the gap. This CDR3 comprises 15 residues.

This CDR3 is CASSGRTGSTNEKLFF. CDR3 bases: TGTGCCAGTAGCGGACGAACAGGGTCAACTAATGAAAAACTGTTTTTT. The chain has TRBV19 and TRBJ1-4; D possibly corresponds to TRBD1 (6 bases). V lost 6 bases, J lost 0 bases, and 14 bases lay in between. The CDR3 extends over 16 amino acids. Germline values: CDR1 LNHDA, CDR2 SQIVND (reference sequence).

This chain joins TRBV6-1 and TRBJ1-1; no clear D. Germline-derived CDR1 and CDR2 are MNHNS and SASEGT. V lost 6 bases to trimming and J lost 1 base, with 9 bases between them. This CDR3 comprises 13 residues. The CDR3 protein is CASSHTENTEAFF. The DNA for the CDR3 is TGTGCCAGCAGCCACACAGAGAACACTGAAGCTTTCTTT.

The chain recombines TRBV2 with TRBJ1-1, with D possibly matching TRBD1 (6 bases). The V and J ends lost 4 bases and 0 bases respectively, with 9 bases between them. The germline CDR1 and CDR2 sequences are SNHLY and FYNNEI. The CDR3 contains 14 residues. The CDR3 reads CASSAGTLNTEAFF. The CDR3 DNA reads TGTGCCAGCAGTGCCGGGACATTGAACACTGAAGCTTTCTTT.

The gene calls are TRBV29-1 and TRBJ1-1, with D perhaps matching TRBD1 (6 bases). Germline CDR1 SQVTM, CDR2 ANQGSEA. The ends were cut back, 8 bases at V and 0 bases at J, with 13 bases in the middle. The CDR3 runs to 13 residues. CDR3 residues: CSTRQALNTEAFF. The CDR3, as DNA: TGCAGCACCAGACAGGCTCTGAACACTGAAGCTTTCTTT.